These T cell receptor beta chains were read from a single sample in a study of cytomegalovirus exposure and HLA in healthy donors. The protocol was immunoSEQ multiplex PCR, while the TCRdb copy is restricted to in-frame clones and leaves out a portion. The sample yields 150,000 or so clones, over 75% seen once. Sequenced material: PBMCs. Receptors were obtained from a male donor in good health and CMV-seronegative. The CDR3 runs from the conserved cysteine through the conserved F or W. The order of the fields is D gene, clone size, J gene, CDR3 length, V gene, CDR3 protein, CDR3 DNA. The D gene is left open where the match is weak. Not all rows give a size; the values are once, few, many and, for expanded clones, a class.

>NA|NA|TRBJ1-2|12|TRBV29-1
CSAPGSRDGYTF
TGCAGCGCACCCGGGTCTCGGGATGGCTACACCTTC
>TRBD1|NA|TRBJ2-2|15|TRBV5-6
CASSPGQGYTGELFF
TGTGCCAGCAGCCCTGGACAGGGGTACACCGGGGAGCTGTTTTTT
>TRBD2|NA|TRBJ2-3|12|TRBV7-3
CASSPGGGTQYF
TGTGCCAGCAGCCCCGGGGGGGGTACGCAGTATTTT
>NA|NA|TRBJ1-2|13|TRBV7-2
CASSRQSNYGYTF
TGTGCCAGCAGCAGACAGTCAAACTATGGCTACACCTTC
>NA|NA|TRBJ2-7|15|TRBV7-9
CASSSLGTLYLVQYF
TGTGCCAGCAGCTCCCTTGGGACACTTTACCTAGTGCAGTACTTC
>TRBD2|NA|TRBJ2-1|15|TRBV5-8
CASSWGTSGYNEQFF
TGTGCCAGCAGCTGGGGTACTAGCGGGTACAATGAGCAGTTCTTC
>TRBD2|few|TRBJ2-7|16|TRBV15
CATSRGGLAGAYEQYF
TGTGCCACCAGCAGGGGGGGACTAGCGGGTGCTTACGAGCAGTACTTC
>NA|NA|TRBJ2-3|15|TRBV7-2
CASSSHPGSTDTQYF
TGTGCCAGCAGCTCCCATCCGGGGAGCACAGATACGCAGTATTTT
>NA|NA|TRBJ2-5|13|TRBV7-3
CASSARGQETQYF
TGTGCCAGCAGCGCCAGGGGCCAAGAGACCCAGTACTTC
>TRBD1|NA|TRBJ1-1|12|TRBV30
CAWSARQGRAFF
TGTGCCTGGAGTGCAAGACAGGGCCGAGCTTTCTTT
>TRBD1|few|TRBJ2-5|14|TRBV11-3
CASSPGQGRETQYF
TGTGCCAGCAGCCCCGGACAGGGCAGAGAGACCCAGTACTTC
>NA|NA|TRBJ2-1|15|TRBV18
CASSPPGRVSREQFF
TGTGCCAGCTCACCACCGGGTCGGGTCTCCCGGGAGCAGTTCTTC
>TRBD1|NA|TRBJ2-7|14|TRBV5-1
CASSGGGTGAEQYF
TGCGCCAGCAGCGGGGGTGGGACAGGGGCCGAGCAGTACTTC
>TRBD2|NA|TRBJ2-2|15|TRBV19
CASTPGGGSYGELFF
TGTGCCAGTACCCCGGGCGGGGGGTCCTACGGGGAGCTGTTTTTT
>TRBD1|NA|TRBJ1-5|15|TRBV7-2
CASSLGGTVHQPQHF
TGTGCCAGCAGCTTAGGGGGGACAGTCCATCAGCCCCAGCATTTT
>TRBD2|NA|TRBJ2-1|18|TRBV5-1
CASSLLPSGFASYNEQFF
TGCGCCAGCAGCTTGTTACCTAGCGGCTTTGCCTCCTACAATGAGCAGTTCTTC
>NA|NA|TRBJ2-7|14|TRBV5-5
CASSLEWTRYEQYF
TGTGCCAGCAGCTTGGAGTGGACAAGATACGAGCAGTACTTC
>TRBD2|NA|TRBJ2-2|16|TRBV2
CARSKAAGGPTGELFF
TGTGCCAGAAGCAAAGCAGCGGGAGGACCCACCGGGGAGCTGTTTTTT
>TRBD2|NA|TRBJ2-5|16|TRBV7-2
CASSPRGGGFSGEQYF
TGTGCCAGCAGCCCGCGGGGGGGCGGGTTTTCGGGTGAGCAGTACTTC
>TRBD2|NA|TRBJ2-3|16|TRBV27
CASSLSPSGGPDTQYF
TGTGCCAGCAGTTTATCACCTAGCGGGGGGCCAGATACGCAGTATTTT
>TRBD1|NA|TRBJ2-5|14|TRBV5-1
CASSLGQGPQTQYF
TGCGCCAGCAGCTTGGGACAGGGACCGCAGACCCAGTACTTC
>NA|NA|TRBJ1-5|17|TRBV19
CASSILPRGYSNQPQHF
TGTGCCAGTAGTATCCTGCCGCGAGGGTACAGCAATCAGCCCCAGCATTTT
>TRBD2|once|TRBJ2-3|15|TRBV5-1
CASRLTSGGADTQYF
TGCGCCAGCAGATTGACTAGCGGGGGGGCCGATACGCAGTATTTT
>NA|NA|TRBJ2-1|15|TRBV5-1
CASSIRDKRSNEQFF
TGCGCCAGCAGCATCCGGGACAAACGATCCAATGAGCAGTTCTTC
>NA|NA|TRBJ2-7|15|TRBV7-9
CASSSFLWTDNEQYF
TGTGCCAGCAGCTCATTTTTGTGGACAGACAACGAGCAGTACTTC
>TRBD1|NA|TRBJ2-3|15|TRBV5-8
CASSPTGQPTDTQYF
TGTGCCAGCAGCCCTACGGGACAGCCCACCGATACGCAGTATTTT
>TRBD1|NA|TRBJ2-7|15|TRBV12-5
CASGPGQGLVYEQYF
TGTGCTAGTGGCCCGGGACAGGGGCTAGTCTACGAGCAGTACTTC
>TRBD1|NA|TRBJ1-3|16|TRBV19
CASSIGRDSSGNTIYF
TGTGCCAGTAGTATAGGTCGGGACAGCTCTGGAAACACCATATATTTT
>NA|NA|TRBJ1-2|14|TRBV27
CASSLGGANYGYTF
TGTGCCAGCAGTTTAGGGGGGGCTAACTATGGCTACACCTTC
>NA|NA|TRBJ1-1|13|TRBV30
CAWSVGPGREAFF
TGTGCCTGGAGTGTAGGGCCAGGGCGTGAAGCTTTCTTT
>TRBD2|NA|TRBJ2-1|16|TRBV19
CASSIGGGVGGNEQFF
TGTGCCAGTAGTATAGGCGGGGGAGTAGGAGGAAATGAGCAGTTCTTC
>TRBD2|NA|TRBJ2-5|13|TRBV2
CASATSGKETQYF
TGTGCCTCCGCGACTAGCGGGAAAGAGACCCAGTACTTC
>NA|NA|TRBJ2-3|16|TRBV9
CASSVGGPGGTDTQYF
TGTGCCAGCAGCGTAGGAGGGCCGGGGGGCACAGATACGCAGTATTTT
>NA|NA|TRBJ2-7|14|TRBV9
CASSPGGGSYEQYF
TGTGCCAGCAGCCCCGGTGGCGGATCCTACGAGCAGTACTTC
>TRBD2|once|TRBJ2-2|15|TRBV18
CASSPSGGSTGELFF
TGTGCCAGCTCACCCAGCGGGGGCTCCACCGGGGAGCTGTTTTTT
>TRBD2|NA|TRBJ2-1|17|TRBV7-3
CASSPRGTSGRSNEQFF
TGTGCCAGCAGCCCAAGAGGGACTAGCGGGAGGTCCAATGAGCAGTTCTTC
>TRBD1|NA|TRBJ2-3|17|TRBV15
CATSRQGRGGLSDTQYF
TGTGCCACCAGCAGACAGGGGCGAGGGGGCTTGTCAGATACGCAGTATTTT
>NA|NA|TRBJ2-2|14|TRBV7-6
CASSPGLNTGELFF
TGTGCCAGCAGCCCGGGACTGAATACCGGGGAGCTGTTTTTT
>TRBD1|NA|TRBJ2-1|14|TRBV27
CASSIRQGANEQFF
TGTGCCAGCAGTATCCGACAGGGGGCCAATGAGCAGTTCTTC
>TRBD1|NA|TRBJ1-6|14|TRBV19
CASSETGGNSPLHF
TGTGCCAGTAGCGAGACAGGGGGCAATTCACCCCTCCACTTT
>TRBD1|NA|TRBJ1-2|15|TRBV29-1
CSVGPPTGGACGYTF
TGCAGCGTAGGCCCCCCGACAGGGGGCGCTTGTGGCTACACCTTC
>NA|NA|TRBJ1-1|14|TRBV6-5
CASSSRVAQGEAFF
TGTGCCAGCAGTTCCCGGGTCGCCCAGGGTGAAGCTTTCTTT
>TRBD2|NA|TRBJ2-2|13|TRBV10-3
CAIRGGRAGELFF
TGTGCCATCAGGGGCGGGAGAGCCGGGGAGCTGTTTTTT
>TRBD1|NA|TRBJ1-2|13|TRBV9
CASSGETGDGYTF
TGTGCCAGCAGCGGAGAGACAGGGGATGGCTACACCTTC
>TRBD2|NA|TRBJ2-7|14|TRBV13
CASSLGTSGYEQYF
TGTGCCAGCAGCCTAGGGACTAGCGGCTACGAGCAGTACTTC
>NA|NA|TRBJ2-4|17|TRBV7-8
CASSLARIFSTKNIQYF
TGTGCCAGCAGCTTAGCCCGCATCTTCTCTACCAAAAACATTCAGTACTTC
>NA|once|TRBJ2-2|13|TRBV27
CAICDRNTGELFF
TGTGCCATCTGCGACAGGAACACCGGGGAGCTGTTTTTT
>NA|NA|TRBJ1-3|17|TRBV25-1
CASSPRGWDISGNTIYF
TGTGCCAGCAGTCCCCGCGGTTGGGACATCTCTGGAAACACCATATATTTT
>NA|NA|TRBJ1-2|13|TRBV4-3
CASSQDPFYGYTF
TGCGCCAGCAGCCAAGATCCCTTCTATGGCTACACCTTC
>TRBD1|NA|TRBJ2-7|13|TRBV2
CASGRDRSYEQYF
TGTGCCAGCGGGCGGGACAGGTCCTACGAGCAGTACTTC
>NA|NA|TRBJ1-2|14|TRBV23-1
CASSPTTENYGYTF
TGCGCCAGCAGTCCGACCACAGAGAACTATGGCTACACCTTC